A single sample gave rise to the 32 T cell receptor beta chains below, sequenced in a study of T cell responses to AZD1222 COVID-19 vaccine. Using immunoSEQ multiplex PCR, the repertoire was profiled, and TCRdb retains in-frame clones only, with some absent. Here the sample spans roughly 150,000 clones, approximately 92% being singletons. The source was peripheral blood, collected 28 days after the second AZD1222 dose. These TCRs come from an adult who received the AZD1222 COVID-19 vaccine.

The rearrangement links TRBV3-1 (or the pseudogene TRBV3-2) to TRBJ1-3; weak D call: TRBD1 (5 bases). The CDR3 spans 15 residues. CDR1 is LGHDT and CDR2 is YNNKEL in the germline V gene (reference sequence). The ends were cut back, 0 bases at V and 8 bases at J, with 14 bases in the middle. The chain's CDR3 is CASSQDLGPVDTIYF. CDR3 nucleotides: TGTGCCAGCAGCCAAGATTTGGGGCCAGTAGACACCATATATTTT.

V gene TRBV19 combines with J gene TRBJ2-5; D might be TRBD1 (6 bases). The CDR3 totals 15 residues. From germline, CDR1 is LNHDA and CDR2 SQIVND (reference sequence). V lost 5 bases, J lost 2 bases, and 15 bases lay in between. The CDR3 nucleotides are TGTGCCAGTAGTGATTGGGGGCCAGGTCAAGAGACCCAGTACTTC. It encodes CASSDWGPGQETQYF.

This sequence joins TRBV18 and TRBJ1-5; 9 bases align to TRBD1. Losses at the gene ends were 3 bases for V and 3 bases for J; bases not matched to a gene: 9. The CDR3 is made up of 17 amino acids. Germline values: CDR1 KGHSH, CDR2 LQKENI. CDR3 DNA: TGTGCCAGCTCACCGGGACAGGGATATTGTGACAATCAGCCCCAGCATTTT. Amino acids: CASSPGQGYCDNQPQHF.

This clone was recorded only once. The chain links TRBV3-1 (or the pseudogene TRBV3-2) to TRBJ1-6; D is possibly TRBD1 (5 bases). CDR1 is LGHDT and CDR2 is YNNKEL in the germline V gene (reference sequence). The CDR3 is 15 residues long. V shed 0 bases and J shed 6 bases, with 9 bases lying between them. CDR3 loop: CASSQDGGGNSPLHF. CDR3 coding DNA: TGTGCCAGCAGCCAAGATGGTGGGGGTAATTCACCCCTCCACTTT.

V gene TRBV2 combines with J gene TRBJ2-1; D remains ambiguous. The CDR3 length is 15 residues. With 4 bases removed from V and 4 bases from J, the gap between germline ends came to 14 bases. Germline V gene sequence: CDR1 SNHLY, CDR2 FYNNEI. The CDR3 region is CASSVTPSPYNEQFF. The CDR3 DNA follows: TGTGCCAGCAGTGTAACACCATCCCCGTACAATGAGCAGTTCTTC.

With respect to this clone: Germline and junction disagree at one end, which may indicate a read error. The chain joins TRBV7-8 to TRBJ2-1; D gene ambiguous. CDR3 size: 14 residues. The V gene's germline CDR1 is SGHVS and CDR2 FQNEAQ. The CDR3 spells CASSYIRSFNEQFF. The DNA for the CDR3 is TGTGCCAGCAGCTACATTAGATCCTTCAATGAGCAGTTCTTC.

The chain carries TRBV16 and TRBJ1-2, with D uncertain. V lost 1 base, J lost 4 bases, and 10 bases lay in between. The CDR3 runs to 14 residues. Germline V gene sequence: CDR1 KGHSY, CDR2 FQNENV. Here the CDR3 DNA reads TGTGCCAGCAGCCAATTCGGCAGCCCCTATGGCTACACCTTC. Translated: CASSQFGSPYGYTF.

The CDR3 spells CASRDSKYGYTF. The CDR3, as DNA: TGTGCCAGCAGGGACAGCAAATATGGCTACACCTTC. This chain uses TRBV3-1 (or the pseudogene TRBV3-2) with TRBJ1-2; D may be TRBD1 (6 bases). Germline CDR1 and CDR2: LGHDT and YNNKEL (reference sequence). The CDR3 loop spans 12 amino acids. V lost 6 bases to trimming and J lost 5 bases, with 10 bases between them.

The V gene is TRBV30, the J gene TRBJ1-6; no clear D gene. Germline loops: CDR1 GTSNPN, CDR2 SVGIG (reference sequence). V lost 0 bases, J lost 9 bases, and 9 bases lay in between. CDR3 length: 13 residues. The CDR3 protein is CAWSVLEGSPLHF. The CDR3 bases are TGTGCCTGGAGTGTTCTCGAAGGTTCACCCCTCCACTTT. Combining the CDR3 with reference TRBV30 and TRBJ1-6 gives the whole variable domain SQTIHQWPATLVQPVGSPLSLECTVEGTSNPNLYWYRQAAGRGLQLLFYSVGIGQISSEVPQNLSASRPQDRQFILSSKKLLLSDSGFYLCAWSVLEGSPLHFGNGTRLTVT.

The genes are TRBV6-2 or TRBV6-3 and TRBJ2-7, with D perhaps TRBD2 (5 bases). The germline V gene encodes CDR1 MNHEY and CDR2 SVGEGT. The CDR3 runs to 13 residues. V was cut by 5 bases and J by 0 bases, with 8 bases left in between. CDR3 region: CASSPGDSYEQYF. CDR3 in DNA: TGTGCCAGCAGTCCCGGGGACTCCTACGAGCAGTACTTC.

CDR3 sequence reads: CASSSGELSTDTQYF. Here the CDR3 DNA reads TGTGCCAGTAGCAGCGGGGAACTATCCACAGATACGCAGTATTTT. The chain recombines TRBV11-2 with TRBJ2-3, with 7 bases that match TRBD2. The germline V gene has CDR1 SGHAT and CDR2 FQNNGV. The V gene end was trimmed by 9 bases and the J gene end by 2 bases; junction bases not matched to a gene: 11. The CDR3 has 15 residues.

The gene calls are TRBV5-6 and TRBJ2-7, with D possibly TRBD1 on 5 matching bases. The CDR3 consists of 13 residues. Germline-derived CDR1 and CDR2 are SGHDT and YYEEEE. Deletions cut 0 bases from V and 6 bases from J, with 10 bases between. The CDR3 sequence: CASSLGRGIEQYF. The CDR3 DNA follows: TGTGCCAGCAGCTTGGGTAGGGGAATCGAGCAGTACTTC.

The rearrangement uses TRBV19 and TRBJ1-5; no reliable D call. CDR1 and CDR2 from the germline V gene are LNHDA and SQIVND (reference sequence). CDR3 length: 13 amino acids. The V gene lost 0 bases and the J gene lost 4 bases, with 4 bases spanning the gap. In DNA, the CDR3 is TGTGCCAGTAGTATAGAGGGAAATCAGCCCCAGCATTTT. Its translation: CASSIEGNQPQHF.

This chain links TRBV7-9 with TRBJ2-3; tentative D call: TRBD2 (7 bases). Germline values: CDR1 SEHNR, CDR2 FQNEAQ (reference sequence). V was trimmed by 5 bases and J by 5 bases, leaving 23 bases between them. The CDR3 runs 17 residues. Here the CDR3 DNA reads TGTGCCAGCAGCCTAGAGGTCGGGGGGCCCCGAGGAGATACGCAGTATTTT. Translated: CASSLEVGGPRGDTQYF.

The count of this clone is one. The CDR3 spells CASSYQSETQYF. The CDR3 nucleotides are TGTGCCAGCAGTTACCAATCGGAGACCCAGTACTTC. The V gene is TRBV6-2 or TRBV6-3, the J gene TRBJ2-5; no firm D call. CDR1 is MNHEY and CDR2 is SVGEGT in the germline V gene. Trimming took 2 bases from V and 5 from J, leaving 6 bases between them. The CDR3 extends over 12 amino acids.

This clone appeared once. This sequence joins TRBV5-1 and TRBJ1-3; weak D call: TRBD1 (5 bases). Per the germline V gene, CDR1 is SGHRS and CDR2 is YFSETQ. The CDR3 is made up of 15 amino acids. V lost 3 bases and J lost 0, with 10 bases in between. CDR3 sequence (DNA): TGCGCCAGCAGCTCCGACAGCTTCTCTGGAAACACCATATATTTT. Encoded protein: CASSSDSFSGNTIYF.

The gene calls are TRBV6-4 and TRBJ2-3; the D is unclear. V lost 6 bases and J lost 0, with 10 bases in between. CDR1 is MRHNA and CDR2 is SNTAGT in the germline V gene. CDR3 length: 14 residues. The CDR3 coding sequence is TGTGCCAGCAGAGTGCACGGAAGCACAGATACGCAGTATTTT. Protein product: CASRVHGSTDTQYF.

The rearrangement joins TRBV27 to TRBJ1-5; no reliable D call. Germline CDR1 reads MNHEY; CDR2 reads SMNVEV (reference sequence). The CDR3 runs 14 residues. Trimming pared 6 bases from V and 7 bases from J, leaving 16 bases between. The CDR3 here is CASSLGAHSQPQHF. The CDR3 region has the DNA TGTGCCAGCAGCCTCGGTGCCCATAGCCAGCCCCAGCATTTT.

This clone occurred once. This chain joins TRBV2 and TRBJ1-5; the match to TRBD1 covers 11 bases. This CDR3 comprises 16 residues. The J segment lost 5 bases and the V segment lost 3 bases, leaving 6 bases of the junction unmatched. Germline lookup yields CDR1 SNHLY and CDR2 FYNNEI. CDR3 loop: CASSDTGTGGDQPQHF. In DNA, the CDR3 is TGTGCCAGCAGTGATACCGGGACAGGGGGGGATCAGCCCCAGCATTTT.

V gene TRBV5-4 combines with J gene TRBJ1-1; 9 bases agree with TRBD1. This CDR3 is built from 15 residues. Germline V gives CDR1 SGHNT, CDR2 YYREEE (reference sequence). V was clipped by 4 bases and J by 1 base; unmatched bases: 5. The CDR3 DNA follows: TGTGCCAGCAGCGCGCCGGGACAGGGGAACACTGAAGCTTTCTTT. This encodes CASSAPGQGNTEAFF.

The rearrangement joins TRBV21-1 to TRBJ2-1; TRBD2 is the table's D call, not checked against the DNA. TRBV21-1 is noted as a pseudogene. The CDR3 extends over 15 amino acids. CDR3 in DNA: TGTGCCAGCAGCAAAAATCCTCCGGGGGGGGATGAGCAGTTCTTC. It translates to CASSKNPPGGDEQFF.

The chain joins TRBV30 to TRBJ2-1; 13 bases agree with TRBD2. This CDR3 spans 18 amino acids. Germline V gene lookup returns CDR1 GTSNPN and CDR2 SVGIG (reference sequence). The J segment lost 4 bases and the V segment lost 0 bases, leaving 9 bases of the junction unmatched. DNA of the CDR3: TGTGCCTGGAGTGTACGTGTCGAACTAGCGGGGGGGTACAATGAGCAGTTCTTC. Its protein is CAWSVRVELAGGYNEQFF. The variable domain in full, with the rest retrieved from reference TRBV30 and TRBJ2-1, is SQTIHQWPATLVQPVGSPLSLECTVEGTSNPNLYWYRQAAGRGLQLLFYSVGIGQISSEVPQNLSASRPQDRQFILSSKKLLLSDSGFYLCAWSVRVELAGGYNEQFFGPGTRLTVL.

The V gene is TRBV2, the J gene TRBJ2-1; 9 nucleotides match TRBD2. CDR1 is SNHLY and CDR2 is FYNNEI in the germline V gene. CDR3 length equals 14 residues. After removal of 5 bases from V and 7 bases from J, the junction contained 6 bases not matched to a gene. The CDR3 reads CASSIGLASNEQFF. DNA of the CDR3: TGTGCCAGCAGTATAGGACTAGCGTCGAATGAGCAGTTCTTC.

This chain links TRBV7-2 with TRBJ1-1, with D uncertain. This CDR3 has 14 amino acids. Trimming pared 3 bases from V and 3 bases from J, leaving 11 bases between. CDR1 SGHTA and CDR2 FQGNSA come from the germline V gene. CDR3 sequence: CASSFIGRDTEAFF. CDR3 nucleotides: TGTGCCAGCAGCTTTATAGGGAGGGACACTGAAGCTTTCTTT.

J is TRBJ1-1 and V is TRBV27; D perhaps matches TRBD1 (6 bases). Germline V CDR1 and CDR2: MNHEY, SMNVEV (reference sequence). The V and J ends lost 3 bases and 2 bases respectively, with 10 bases between them. This CDR3 has 14 amino acids. CDR3 region: CASSFGGFNTEAFF. CDR3 in DNA: TGTGCCAGCAGTTTTGGGGGCTTTAACACTGAAGCTTTCTTT.

The V gene is TRBV30, the J gene TRBJ1-5, with D uncertain. Germline CDR1 reads GTSNPN; CDR2 reads SVGIG (reference sequence). V lost 1 base and J lost 1, with 11 bases in between. The CDR3 spans 15 residues. The CDR3 region has the DNA TGTGCCTGGAGTGCCTTCTACATAAGCAATCAGCCCCAGCATTTT. It codes for CAWSAFYISNQPQHF.

This chain connects TRBV19 to TRBJ1-1; the D is unclear. CDR1 and CDR2 from the germline V gene are LNHDA and SQIVND (reference sequence). V gave up 5 bases and J gave up 0 bases, with 7 bases separating them. CDR3 size: 13 residues. In DNA form, the CDR3 reads TGTGCCAGTAGTCCCCAGATGAACACTGAAGCTTTCTTT. It is translated as CASSPQMNTEAFF.

The chain recombines TRBV7-8 with TRBJ2-2; D possibly corresponds to TRBD1 (6 bases). Germline values: CDR1 SGHVS, CDR2 FQNEAQ. The CDR3 runs to 15 residues. The germline V and J ends were trimmed by 5 bases and 7 bases, with 17 bases remaining between them. In nucleotides, the CDR3 is TGTGCCAGCAGCCTTCACAGGGCCGACCGCGGGGAGCTGTTTTTT. Its translation is CASSLHRADRGELFF.

The rearrangement uses TRBV7-9 and TRBJ2-5; tentative D call: TRBD1 (6 bases). V lost 5 bases and J 5 bases, leaving 18 bases between the germline ends. This CDR3 has 15 residues. CDR1 is SEHNR and CDR2 is FQNEAQ in the germline V gene (reference sequence). CDR3 residues: CASSTDSHYRETQYF. The CDR3 DNA reads TGTGCCAGCAGCACGGACAGCCACTACCGGGAGACCCAGTACTTC.

This clone showed up just once. The rearrangement links TRBV18 to TRBJ1-1; D may be TRBD1 (6 bases). The V gene's germline CDR1 is KGHSH and CDR2 LQKENI. The CDR3 sequence is 15 residues long. The V gene lost 4 bases and the J gene lost 0 bases, with 12 bases spanning the gap. The CDR3 region has the DNA TGTGCCAGCTCACTTTACAGGGATATGAACACTGAAGCTTTCTTT. Translation gives CASSLYRDMNTEAFF.

This chain connects TRBV12-3 or TRBV12-4 to TRBJ1-2; 7 nucleotides match TRBD1. CDR3 length: 11 amino acids. Germline trimming cut 4 bases from V and 8 bases from J; bases unmatched to any gene: 1. As DNA, the CDR3 is TGTGCCAGCAGTTCAGGGGGGGGCTACACCTTC. This sequence encodes CASSSGGGYTF.

V is TRBV5-1 and J is TRBJ2-1, with 7 bases that match TRBD1. Trimming took 0 bases from V and 9 from J; bases not matched to a gene: 12. The CDR3 length is 16 residues. Germline V lookup: CDR1 SGHRS, CDR2 YFSETQ. The CDR3 nucleotides read TGCGCCAGCAGCTTGGTTCTAGGGGGCGGAGGCGGTGAGCAGTTCTTC. Protein: CASSLVLGGGGGEQFF.